A selection of T cell receptor beta chains follows, all from one sample in a study of blood T cell repertoires in COVID-19. Sequencing used immunoSEQ multiplex PCR; TCRdb keeps in-frame clones, though not all of them. This sample has 200,000 to 250,000 clones, with 60% to 85% found just once. The specimen was peripheral blood. The receptors were sampled from a woman aged 70 to 79 with acute or convalescent COVID-19. Both conserved end residues are part of each CDR3. D genes are given only for firm matches. Size values are once, few and many counts, or a class for expanded clones, and some rows have none.

j_call d_call v_call clone_size cdr3_aa cdr3_nt
TRBJ1-1 TRBD1 TRBV6-5 . CASSQPHRGYTEAFF TGTGCCAGCAGCCAACCTCACAGGGGTTACACTGAAGCTTTCTTT
TRBJ2-1 TRBD2 TRBV9 . CASSVQPSGNNEQFF TGTGCCAGCAGCGTACAGCCTAGCGGGAACAATGAGCAGTTCTTC
TRBJ2-2 TRBD2 TRBV4-3 . CASSQVGLAGYTGELFF TGCGCCAGCAGCCAAGTGGGACTAGCGGGTTATACCGGGGAGCTGTTTTTT
TRBJ2-3 TRBD2 TRBV2 . CASSEGLAGGGYTQYF TGTGCCAGCAGTGAGGGACTAGCGGGGGGCGGGTATACGCAGTATTTT
TRBJ2-2 . TRBV2 . CASKRVANTGELFF TGTGCCAGCAAGAGGGTTGCGAACACCGGGGAGCTGTTTTTT
TRBJ2-1 . TRBV4-3 . CASSQDVPTGGDYNEQFF TGCGCCAGCAGCCAAGACGTCCCCACCGGGGGTGATTACAATGAGCAGTTCTTC
TRBJ1-2 . TRBV2 . CASSVGRINYGYTF TGTGCCAGCAGTGTGGGGAGGATTAACTATGGCTACACCTTC
TRBJ2-2 TRBD2 TRBV7-8 . CASSLLAGGLRNTGELFF TGTGCCAGCAGCTTGCTAGCGGGGGGGCTTAGGAACACCGGGGAGCTGTTTTTT
TRBJ1-5 TRBD1 TRBV7-9 . CASSRGQGIVNSNQPQHF TGTGCCAGCAGCCGAGGACAGGGCATCGTCAATAGCAATCAGCCCCAGCATTTT
TRBJ2-2 TRBD2 TRBV5-1 once CASDPPGGLATPRGAVF TGCGCCAGCGACCCGCCCGGGGGACTAGCAACTCCCCGGGGAGCTGTTTTT
TRBJ2-5 TRBD2 TRBV2 few CASLRSGLASETQYF TGTGCCAGCCTAAGGTCGGGACTAGCATCAGAGACCCAGTACTTC
TRBJ1-2 . TRBV30 . CAWSSPTNGFYGYTF TGTGCCTGGAGTTCGCCAACTAATGGCTTTTATGGCTACACCTTC
TRBJ1-2 TRBD1 TRBV15 . CATSRDRGLGYGYTF TGTGCCACCAGCAGAGACAGGGGGCTTGGGTATGGCTACACCTTC
TRBJ2-3 TRBD1 TRBV2 . CASQGVGTDTQYF TGTGCCAGCCAGGGGGTAGGGACAGATACGCAGTATTTT
TRBJ2-7 TRBD1 TRBV3-1/TRBV3-2 once CASSPGQGGSYEQYF TGTGCCAGCAGCCCTGGACAGGGTGGTTCCTACGAGCAGTACTTC
TRBJ1-2 . TRBV10-2 . CASSEAKHSSTNYGYTF TGCGCCAGCAGTGAGGCCAAGCATTCCTCCACTAACTATGGCTACACCTTC
TRBJ1-1 . TRBV6-2/TRBV6-3 once CASSDRTEAFF TGTGCCAGCAGTGACAGAACCGAAGCTTTCTTT
TRBJ2-1 . TRBV5-1 . CASSLNEGAGSNEQFF TGCGCCAGCAGCTTGAATGAGGGGGCCGGGAGCAATGAGCAGTTCTTC
TRBJ2-2 . TRBV5-1 . CASSLGARRQSNTGELFF TGCGCCAGCAGCTTGGGAGCCCGGCGACAATCGAACACCGGGGAGCTGTTTTTT
TRBJ1-4 . TRBV19 few CASTGQTNEKLFF TGTGCCAGCACGGGACAAACTAATGAAAAACTGTTTTTT
TRBJ2-7 . TRBV6-5 once CASSYGGIPTYEQYF TGTGCCAGCAGTTACGGGGGGATTCCCACCTACGAGCAGTACTTC
TRBJ2-1 TRBD1 TRBV10-3 . CAISASSGTGKAMNNEQFF TGTGCCATCAGTGCTTCCTCGGGGACAGGGAAGGCAATGAACAATGAGCAGTTCTTC
TRBJ2-5 . TRBV7-6 . CASSSGETQYF TGTGCCAGCAGCTCAGGAGAGACCCAGTACTTC
TRBJ2-7 . TRBV10-3 . CAISGGYSEQYF TGTGCCATCAGTGGGGGCTATTCCGAGCAGTACTTC
TRBJ2-1 . TRBV4-1 . CASSQDPVDNEQFF TGCGCCAGCAGCCAAGATCCGGTGGACAATGAGCAGTTCTTC